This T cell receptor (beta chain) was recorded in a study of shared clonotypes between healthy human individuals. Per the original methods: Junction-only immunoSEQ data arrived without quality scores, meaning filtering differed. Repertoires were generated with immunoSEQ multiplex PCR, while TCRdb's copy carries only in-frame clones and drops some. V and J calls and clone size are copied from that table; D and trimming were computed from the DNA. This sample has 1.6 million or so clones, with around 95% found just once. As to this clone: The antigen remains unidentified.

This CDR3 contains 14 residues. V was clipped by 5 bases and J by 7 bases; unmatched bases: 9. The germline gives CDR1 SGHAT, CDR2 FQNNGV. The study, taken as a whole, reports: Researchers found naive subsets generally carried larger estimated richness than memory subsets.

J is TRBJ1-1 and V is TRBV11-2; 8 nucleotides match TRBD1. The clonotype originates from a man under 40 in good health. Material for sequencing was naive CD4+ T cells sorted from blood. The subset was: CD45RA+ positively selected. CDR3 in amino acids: CASSTLRGRNEAFF. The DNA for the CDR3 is TGTGCCAGCAGCACTCTCAGGGGGCGGAATGAAGCTTTCTTT.